This T cell receptor (beta chain) was profiled in a study of OX40 agonist ivuxolimab in advanced cancers. Study-level information: Partial responses were achieved by three patients, one with hepatocellular carcinoma and two with cutaneous melanoma. The study's findings and limits: At doses 0.1 to 3.0 mg/kg, CD4+ and CD8+ clones expanded.

As for this clone: What it binds is unknown.

This CDR3 comprises 13 residues. Germline-derived CDR1 and CDR2 are SEHNR and FQNEAQ (reference sequence). Between the trimmed V and J ends, which lost 1 base and 4 bases, there was a span of 7 bases. Produced via immunoSEQ multiplex PCR; TCRdb's table is partial and in-frame only. This table holds approximately 65,000 clones, 80% to 90% found once. The chain carries TRBV7-9 and TRBJ1-2, with no clear D. The source was CD4+ or CD8+ T cells sorted from blood, collected in a trial of the OX40 agonist ivuxolimab. This TCR was sampled from an adult with an advanced solid tumor such as melanoma, head and neck, liver or kidney cancer. The CDR3 loop reads CASSLVGIYGYTF. The CDR3 nucleotides are TGTGCCAGCAGCTTAGTCGGAATCTATGGCTACACCTTC.